A selection of T cell receptor beta chains follows, all from one sample in a study of T cell responses to AZD1222 COVID-19 vaccine. Profiling relied on immunoSEQ multiplex PCR, and the TCRdb table lists in-frame clones only, not all of them. Of about 99,000 clones detected, roughly 85% appear once; the ten largest clones hold roughly 2.9%. Sequenced here: peripheral blood, sampled on day 0 of AZD1222 vaccination. The source is an adult in good health. CDR3s include the opening cysteine and the closing phenylalanine or tryptophan. The D gene is left open where the match is weak. A row's size may be missing; if present it is once, few, many or a size class.

TRBV11-3	NA	TRBJ2-5	NA	CASSDDGSKETQYF	TGTGCCAGCAGCGACGACGGCAGCAAAGAGACCCAGTACTTC
TRBV7-2	NA	TRBJ2-5	TRBD2	CASSLGLAGSQETQYF	TGTGCCAGCAGCTTAGGACTAGCGGGGAGCCAAGAGACCCAGTACTTC
TRBV19	NA	TRBJ2-3	NA	CASSATEITDTQYF	TGTGCCAGTAGTGCGACAGAAATCACAGATACGCAGTATTTT
TRBV19	once	TRBJ1-4	NA	CASSMGSLTNEKLFF	TGTGCCAGTAGTATGGGGAGTCTGACTAATGAAAAACTGTTTTTT
TRBV25-1	few	TRBJ2-5	NA	CASSEWRGQGETQYF	TGTGCCAGCAGTGAATGGAGGGGGCAAGGGGAGACCCAGTACTTC
TRBV15	once	TRBJ1-5	TRBD1	CATSRVVRRGLSNQPQHF	TGTGCCACCAGCAGAGTAGTCCGAAGGGGGCTTAGCAATCAGCCCCAGCATTTT
TRBV3-1/TRBV3-2	NA	TRBJ2-3	NA	CASSREGGTQYF	TGTGCCAGCAGCCGCGAAGGAGGTACGCAGTATTTT
TRBV5-1	NA	TRBJ1-2	NA	CASSLGGGARDLGYTF	TGCGCCAGCAGCTTGGGTGGAGGGGCACGGGATCTCGGCTACACCTTC
TRBV6-2/TRBV6-3	NA	TRBJ1-1	NA	CASSYYGSNTEAFF	TGTGCCAGCAGTTACTATGGGTCGAACACTGAAGCTTTCTTT
TRBV27	NA	TRBJ2-2	NA	CASSLRWGNTGELFF	TGTGCCAGCAGTTTAAGGTGGGGGAACACCGGGGAGCTGTTTTTT
TRBV19	NA	TRBJ1-2	NA	CASSIGGQVYGYTF	TGTGCCAGTAGTATTGGGGGGCAGGTCTATGGCTACACCTTC
TRBV7-9	NA	TRBJ2-5	TRBD2	CASSQRGGSGGPQYF	TGTGCCAGCAGCCAGCGGGGAGGCAGCGGGGGTCCCCAGTACTTC
TRBV5-4	NA	TRBJ2-1	NA	CASSLALRDSTNEQFF	TGTGCCAGCAGCTTGGCCTTGCGGGACTCCACTAATGAGCAGTTCTTC
TRBV6-6	NA	TRBJ1-4	NA	CAVRSGKLFF	TGTGCCGTACGGTCGGGAAAACTGTTTTTT
TRBV2	NA	TRBJ2-7	TRBD1	CASSEGLRQGEYF	TGTGCCAGCAGTGAAGGGCTTAGACAGGGGGAGTACTTC
TRBV7-3	once	TRBJ2-1	NA	CASSPSSRNNEQFF	TGTGCCAGCAGCCCAAGCTCTCGAAACAATGAGCAGTTCTTC
TRBV6-2/TRBV6-3	NA	TRBJ2-2	NA	CASSYTPADANTGELFF	TGTGCCAGCAGTTATACTCCGGCGGACGCGAACACCGGGGAGCTGTTTTTT
TRBV6-6	NA	TRBJ2-1	NA	CASSSFPSRAQFF	TGTGCCAGCAGTTCATTCCCCTCCCGCGCGCAGTTCTTC
TRBV6-5	NA	TRBJ1-5	TRBD1	CASRLQGKADQPQHF	TGTGCCAGCAGATTACAGGGGAAGGCAGACCAGCCCCAGCATTTT
TRBV4-2	NA	TRBJ1-1	NA	CASSQPGGRRITEAFF	TGTGCCAGCAGCCAACCCGGGGGCAGGCGGATCACTGAAGCTTTCTTT
TRBV27	NA	TRBJ2-2	TRBD1	CASSLGRGGDRVTGELFF	TGTGCCAGCAGTTTAGGGAGGGGAGGGGACAGGGTCACCGGGGAGCTGTTTTTT
TRBV6-5	NA	TRBJ1-5	NA	CASAGQGNQPQHF	TGTGCCAGCGCTGGGCAGGGAAATCAGCCCCAGCATTTT
TRBV7-9	NA	TRBJ2-3	TRBD1	CASSLDQGDTDTQYF	TGTGCCAGCAGCTTAGACCAGGGGGACACAGATACGCAGTATTTT
TRBV5-6	NA	TRBJ1-4	NA	CASSRTSGAGSNEKLFF	TGTGCCAGCAGCCGAACCTCGGGAGCCGGCTCTAATGAAAAACTGTTTTTT
TRBV11-2	NA	TRBJ1-4	TRBD1	CASSLNRGLNNEKLFF	TGTGCCAGCAGCTTAAACAGGGGGCTTAATAATGAAAAACTGTTTTTT
TRBV19	NA	TRBJ2-2	NA	CASSIAPNTGELFF	TGTGCCAGTAGTATAGCGCCGAACACCGGGGAGCTGTTTTTT
TRBV13	NA	TRBJ1-6	NA	CASSLSLWYLDSPLHF	TGTGCCAGCAGCCTCTCCCTCTGGTATTTGGATTCACCCCTCCACTTT
TRBV7-3	NA	TRBJ2-1	TRBD2	CASSLTTGRVHNEQFF	TGTGCCAGCAGCTTAACCACGGGGAGGGTACACAATGAGCAGTTCTTC
TRBV18	once	TRBJ1-2	NA	CASSPPFPPHGYTF	TGTGCCAGCTCACCACCTTTCCCCCCCCATGGCTACACCTTC
TRBV6-5	NA	TRBJ1-2	TRBD1	CASSSNLGQGYGYTF	TGTGCCAGCAGTTCTAATCTCGGACAGGGCTACGGCTACACCTTC
TRBV3-1/TRBV3-2	NA	TRBJ1-6	NA	CASSQGFSSPLHF	TGTGCCAGCAGCCAAGGGTTTAGTTCACCCCTCCACTTT
TRBV11-2	once	TRBJ1-3	NA	CASSLVGGNTIYF	TGTGCCAGCAGCTTGGTGGGCGGAAACACCATATATTTT
TRBV14	NA	TRBJ2-2	TRBD2	CASSPAGLALGGELFF	TGTGCCAGCAGCCCGGCGGGACTAGCGTTGGGCGGGGAGCTGTTTTTT
TRBV11-2	NA	TRBJ1-1	NA	CASSRLAGEAFF	TGTGCCAGCAGCCGCCTTGCGGGAGAAGCTTTCTTT
TRBV11-2	NA	TRBJ2-3	NA	CASSPLAVSTDTQYF	TGTGCCAGCAGCCCCCTGGCGGTAAGCACAGATACGCAGTATTTT
TRBV27	NA	TRBJ2-2	NA	CASSPGQGTTGELFF	TGTGCCAGCAGTCCCGGGCAAGGAACGACCGGGGAGCTGTTTTTT
TRBV6-5	NA	TRBJ1-6	NA	CASSYEGGGPLHF	TGTGCCAGCAGTTACGAGGGGGGCGGCCCCCTCCACTTT
TRBV4-2	NA	TRBJ2-2	TRBD2	CASSQVSSGANTGELFF	TGTGCCAGCAGCCAAGTATCAAGCGGGGCGAACACCGGGGAGCTGTTTTTT
TRBV7-8	NA	TRBJ1-2	NA	CASSPDRGRYGYTF	TGTGCCAGCAGCCCAGACCGAGGACGGTATGGCTACACCTTC